This T cell receptor beta chain was sequenced for a study of blood T cell repertoires in COVID-19. On the study more broadly: Sites across the United States, Italy and Spain contributed samples from acute and convalescent COVID-19. From T cells, B-cell-depleted T cells, or PBMCs came the material, which was cDNA or gDNA.

This CDR3 has 15 amino acids. Trimming pared 6 bases from V and 0 bases from J, leaving 12 bases between. Germline V gene lookup returns CDR1 SEHNR and CDR2 FQNEAQ (reference sequence). Authors' processing steps: The authors estimated nucleated cell counts from reference gene primer amplification. TCRdb keeps only in-frame clones here, not all; method: immunoSEQ multiplex PCR. V and J calls and clone size are copied from that table; D and trimming were computed from the DNA. The sample consists of over 120,000 clones, approximately 80% of them appearing once. Sequenced material: peripheral blood. The chain joins TRBV7-9 to TRBJ1-3; D is undetermined. This TCR derives from a human donor in a cohort sampled during active COVID-19. The CDR3 DNA reads as TGTGCCAGCAGGAGAGGGCAAGGCTCTGGAAACACCATATATTTT. As protein: CASRRGQGSGNTIYF.